Presented here are 29 T cell receptor beta chains from one specimen sequenced in a study of low-dose radiotherapy and immunotherapy resistance in tumors. TRAV- and TRBV-specific primers primed first-strand cDNA, covering alpha and beta chains. For amplifying TCRs, the PCR ran for approximately 21 cycles with Phusion, which was used together with a constant-region primer and the adapter on the V primers. TCRdb reanalysed the reads using MiXCR and keeps one entry per CDR3 protein. Found here are 80,000 to 90,000 distinct CDR3 sequences, 15% to 20% of them singletons; the top ten hold roughly 2.8%. Sample time point: before trial treatment. This specimen consisted of PBMCs, obtained before treatment. Source of these receptors: a male donor with prostate cancer.

In its sample, this clonotype was seen many times. The V and J genes are TRBV6-5 and TRBJ2-2; D is unclear. Deletions cut 6 bases from V and 3 bases from J, with 8 bases between. The V gene's germline CDR1 is MNHEY and CDR2 SVGAGI. The CDR3 covers 13 residues. The CDR3 loop reads CASRSKYTGELFF. The CDR3 bases are TGTGCCAGCAGATCAAAATACACCGGGGAGCTGTTTTTT.

The chain combines TRBV5-1 with TRBJ2-2; 7 bases are shared with TRBD1. Germline trimming cut 7 bases from V and 0 bases from J; bases unmatched to any gene: 6. Germline V gene data show CDR1 as SGHRS and CDR2 as YFSETQ. CDR3 length equals 15 residues. CDR3 amino acids: CASHEGASNTGELFF. The DNA of the CDR3 is TGCGCCAGCCACGAGGGGGCCTCGAACACCGGGGAGCTGTTTTTT.

Regarding this clonotype: A read error may explain this, as a much larger clone is one base away. This chain connects TRBV12-3 or TRBV12-4 to TRBJ2-5; no reliable D call. V was trimmed by 6 bases and J by 5 bases, leaving 10 bases between them. This CDR3 has 12 residues. CDR3 loop: CASSPIMETQYF. CDR3 nucleotides: TGTGCCAGCAGCCCAATAATGGAGACCCAGTACTTC.

This clonotype was counted ten times or more. This chain uses TRBV9 with TRBJ2-3; D might be TRBD1 (5 bases). Germline assignment: CDR1 SGDLS and CDR2 YYNGEE. The CDR3 has 16 residues. Trimming stripped 0 bases from V and 0 bases from J, with 11 bases between. Here the CDR3 DNA reads TGTGCCAGCAGCGTAGAGAATGGGGCTAGCACAGATACGCAGTATTTT. Encoded protein: CASSVENGASTDTQYF.

This clonotype was counted ten times or more. The V gene is TRBV5-1, the J gene TRBJ2-7; 7 bases are shared with TRBD1. With 2 bases clipped from V and 1 base from J, the junction kept 3 bases outside the gene matches. This CDR3 is built from 14 residues. Per germline, CDR1 SGHRS and CDR2 YFSETQ. The CDR3 sequence: CASSFDRVSYEQYF. The CDR3 nucleotides are TGCGCCAGCAGCTTTGACAGGGTATCCTACGAGCAGTACTTC.

As for this clonotype: This likely reflects a read error, since a far larger clone is one base away. The chain links TRBV11-1 to TRBJ2-1, with TRBD1 matching over 7 bases. Germline CDR1 and CDR2: SGHAT and FQDESV (reference sequence). CDR3 length equals 15 residues. The CDR3 DNA reads as TGTGCCAGCAGCTTGGCAGGGGGTTTCGACAATGAGCGGTTCTTC. Protein: CASSLAGGFDNERFF.

Comment on this clonotype: With a far larger clone one base away, a read error is the likely cause. The rearrangement uses TRBV13 and TRBJ2-7; D is tentatively TRBD1 or TRBD2 (5 bases each). Trimming left V 11 bases short and J 6 bases short, with 17 bases between. The CDR3 sequence is 12 residues long. Per the germline V gene, CDR1 is PRHDT and CDR2 is FYEKMQ (reference sequence). The CDR3 region has the DNA TGTGCCGGGACCTTTGACGTGATCGAGCAGTACTTC. Its protein product is CAGTFDVIEQYF.

This clonotype was counted at least ten times. V gene TRBV6-6 combines with J gene TRBJ2-1; D may be TRBD1 (5 bases). This CDR3 has 16 amino acids. Trimming pared 0 bases from V and 1 base from J, leaving 10 bases between. Germline V gene sequence: CDR1 MNHNY, CDR2 SVGAGI (reference sequence). CDR3 protein: CASSYSIGVSYNEQFF. CDR3 DNA sequence: TGTGCCAGCAGTTACTCGATAGGGGTTTCCTACAATGAGCAGTTCTTC.

This clonotype was recorded only once. Written as DNA, the CDR3 is TGTGCCAGCAGCCGAGTCCCCGAGCAGTTCTTC. Residues: CASSRVPEQFF. The V and J genes are TRBV11-2 and TRBJ2-1, with D hard to call. Germline V gene data show CDR1 as SGHAT and CDR2 as FQNNGV. This CDR3 is 11 amino acids long. The germline V and J ends were trimmed by 5 bases and 10 bases, with 9 bases remaining between them.

This clonotype was counted ten times or more. The chain couples TRBV20-1 to TRBJ1-2; no clear D. Germline V CDR1 and CDR2: DFQATT, SNEGSKA (reference sequence). Between the trimmed V and J ends, which lost 6 bases and 2 bases, there was a span of 19 bases. CDR3 length: 15 amino acids. In DNA form, the CDR3 reads TGCAGTGCCATACAAGGTTCTGCAAAAAACTATGGCTACACCTTC. This translates into CSAIQGSAKNYGYTF.

Ten or more counts support this clonotype. The V and J genes are TRBV13 and TRBJ2-5; the match to TRBD2 covers 7 bases. The CDR3 spans 14 residues. CDR1 PRHDT and CDR2 FYEKMQ come from the germline V gene (reference sequence). Trimming took 4 bases from V and 5 from J; bases not matched to a gene: 7. Written as DNA, the CDR3 is TGTGCCAGCAGCTCGACTAGCTGGGGGGAGACCCAGTACTTC. It translates to CASSSTSWGETQYF. The entire variable domain, with the rest obtained from reference TRBV13 and TRBJ2-5, is as follows: AAGVIQSPRHLIKEKRETATLKCYPIPRHDTVYWYQQGPGQDPQFLISFYEKMQSDKGSIPDRFSAQQFSDYHSELNMSSLELGDSALYFCASSSTSWGETQYFGPGTRLLVL.

In its sample, this clonotype was seen many times. CDR3: CASSLEGGTGGGYTF. CDR3 DNA sequence: TGCGCCAGCAGCTTGGAAGGGGGGACAGGAGGAGGCTACACCTTC. V is TRBV5-1 and J is TRBJ1-2; 8 bases map to TRBD1. The length of the CDR3 is 15 residues. Trimming at V came to 0 bases and at J to 8 bases, leaving 9 bases not matched to a gene. Germline V lookup: CDR1 SGHRS, CDR2 YFSETQ.

The V call is TRBV29-1, the J call TRBJ1-5; possible D gene TRBD1, 5 bases. Germline CDR1 reads SQVTM; CDR2 reads ANQGSEA. Trimming shortened V by 4 bases and J by 2 bases, and 12 bases separated the two germline ends. The CDR3 is made up of 14 amino acids. This CDR3 is CSVAGAAGNQPQHF. DNA of the CDR3: TGCAGCGTTGCTGGGGCCGCGGGCAATCAGCCCCAGCATTTT.

This clonotype was observed at least ten times. J is TRBJ2-4 and V is TRBV29-1; D perhaps matches TRBD2 (5 bases). The CDR3 extends over 13 amino acids. In germline, CDR1 is SQVTM, CDR2 ANQGSEA. Trimming removed 7 bases from V and 2 bases from J, with 12 bases in between. The CDR3 DNA is TGCAGCGGCCGCCGAGGGCCCAAAAACATTCAGTACTTC. Amino acid sequence: CSGRRGPKNIQYF.

This clonotype has ten or more counts. The chain employs TRBV19 and TRBJ2-7; D is ambiguous. Germline CDR1 reads LNHDA; CDR2 reads SQIVND (reference sequence). V was shortened by 1 base and J by 2 bases, with 9 bases between the two germline ends. This CDR3 comprises 14 residues. CDR3 region: CASSIGGGPYEQYF. The CDR3 region has the DNA TGTGCCAGTAGTATAGGAGGCGGACCCTACGAGCAGTACTTC. Using reference TRBV19 and TRBJ2-7 for the parts outside the CDR3, the full variable domain is DGGITQSPKYLFRKEGQNVTLSCEQNLNHDAMYWYRQDPGQGLRLIYYSQIVNDFQKGDIAEGYSVSREKKESFPLTVTSAQKNPTAFYLCASSIGGGPYEQYFGPGTRLTVT.

This clonotype has a count of ten or more. The chain uses TRBV6-2 or TRBV6-3 and TRBJ2-1; D perhaps matches TRBD2 (6 bases). The germline V gene encodes CDR1 MNHEY and CDR2 SVGEGT. Trimming removed 2 bases from V and 0 bases from J, with 8 bases in between. This CDR3 contains 15 residues. The CDR3 loop reads CASSYAGSSYNEQFF. DNA of the CDR3: TGTGCCAGCAGTTACGCGGGGAGCTCCTACAATGAGCAGTTCTTC.

This clonotype was recorded at least ten times. The chain joins TRBV11-1 to TRBJ2-2; D possibly uses TRBD1 or TRBD2 (6 bases each). The CDR3 totals 14 residues. In germline, CDR1 is SGHAT, CDR2 FQDESV (reference sequence). V shed 5 bases and J shed 8 bases, with 15 bases lying between them. CDR3 amino acids: CASSRARGQGELFF. The CDR3 region has the DNA TGTGCCAGCAGCAGAGCACGGGGGCAGGGGGAGCTGTTTTTT.

V and J are TRBV5-1 and TRBJ2-1, with 14 bases matching TRBD2. The trim removed 7 bases at V and 5 bases at J, leaving 14 bases unmatched. CDR1 and CDR2 from the germline V gene are SGHRS and YFSETQ. The CDR3 has 18 amino acids. CDR3 coding DNA: TGCGCCAGCGCTCCTGGACTAGCGGGGGGCCGGGTGAACAATGAGCAGTTCTTC. Protein product: CASAPGLAGGRVNNEQFF.

By frequency in the sample, this clonotype is medium-sized (0.01 to 0.1%). V and J are TRBV11-2 and TRBJ2-5, with a tentative D call TRBD2 (5 bases). The CDR3 runs to 15 residues. Trimming cost V 5 bases and J 1 base, with 14 bases left between them. Germline V gene lookup returns CDR1 SGHAT and CDR2 FQNNGV. DNA for the CDR3: TGTGCCAGCAGCCTCCCTACAGCGGTCCAAGAGACCCAGTACTTC. Translating it yields CASSLPTAVQETQYF.

The sample holds many counts of this clonotype. The gene calls are TRBV7-3 and TRBJ2-2; possibly TRBD2 for D (6 bases). CDR3 length equals 17 residues. Trimming removed 5 bases from V and 4 bases from J, with 20 bases in between. Germline CDR1 reads SGHTA; CDR2 reads FQGTGA. The CDR3 sequence: CASSPGLAGSTTGELFF. DNA for the CDR3: TGTGCCAGCAGCCCCGGGTTGGCGGGGAGTACCACCGGGGAGCTGTTTTTT.

This clonotype has ten or more counts. The gene calls are TRBV13 and TRBJ2-2; tentative D call: TRBD2 (6 bases). Germline CDR1 PRHDT, CDR2 FYEKMQ (reference sequence). V dropped 3 bases and J dropped 7 bases, with 15 bases sitting between them. The CDR3 spans 15 residues. The CDR3 loop reads CASSFGTSQIGELFF. The CDR3 DNA reads as TGTGCCAGCAGCTTTGGAACTAGCCAAATCGGGGAGCTGTTTTTT.

Ten or more counts support this clonotype. The chain carries TRBV27 and TRBJ2-3; D might be TRBD1 (5 bases). Trimming pared 3 bases from V and 2 bases from J, leaving 6 bases between. Per the germline V gene, CDR1 is MNHEY and CDR2 is SMNVEV (reference sequence). The CDR3 runs 13 residues. The CDR3 DNA sequence: TGTGCCAGCAGTTTCAGGGACACAGATACGCAGTATTTT. Amino acids: CASSFRDTDTQYF.

The gene calls are TRBV29-1 and TRBJ2-5; D might be TRBD1 (5 bases). The CDR3 has 14 residues. Trimming left V 8 bases short and J 4 bases short, with 20 bases between. Germline values: CDR1 SQVTM, CDR2 ANQGSEA. The CDR3 loop is CSPIFAGRLETQYF. CDR3 nucleotide sequence: TGCAGCCCCATTTTTGCAGGGCGGTTAGAGACCCAGTACTTC.

This clonotype was recorded many times. This chain joins TRBV2 and TRBJ2-2, with D tentatively TRBD1 (6 bases). The length of the CDR3 is 14 residues. Germline V lookup: CDR1 SNHLY, CDR2 FYNNEI. Trimming cost V 8 bases and J 5 bases, with 15 bases left between them. The CDR3 is CASWDTGETGELFF. DNA for the CDR3: TGTGCCAGCTGGGACACCGGCGAGACCGGGGAGCTGTTTTTT.

This clonotype has a count of ten or more. The chain recombines TRBV20-1 with TRBJ1-5, with D hard to call. The V gene's germline CDR1 is DFQATT and CDR2 SNEGSKA (reference sequence). This CDR3 has 13 residues. The V and J ends lost 3 bases and 6 bases respectively, with 12 bases between them. The CDR3 DNA follows: TGCAGTGCTAGGTGGGGTATCGGTCAGCCCCAGCATTTT. Translating gives CSARWGIGQPQHF.

This clonotype was recorded many times. This chain links TRBV2 with TRBJ2-5; 9 bases map to TRBD1. The CDR3 has 15 residues. In germline, CDR1 is SNHLY, CDR2 FYNNEI. Germline trimming cut 3 bases from V and 1 base from J; bases unmatched to any gene: 3. CDR3 bases: TGTGCCAGCAGTGACTGGGACAGGGCCCAAGAGACCCAGTACTTC. Translating gives CASSDWDRAQETQYF.

A note on this clonotype: Given a much more abundant clone one base away, this may be a read error. The chain uses TRBV9 and TRBJ2-5; 9 bases fit TRBD2. Germline V lookup: CDR1 SGDLS, CDR2 YYNGEE. CDR3 length: 17 amino acids. V lost 4 bases, J lost 4 bases, and 14 bases stayed unmatched. The chain's CDR3 is CASSPRLGRGGGETQYF. The CDR3 DNA follows: TGTGCCAGCAGCCCGCGTCTCGGGCGGGGGGGGGGAGAGACCCAGTACTTC. The full variable domain, completed using reference TRBV9 and TRBJ2-5, is DSGVTQTPKHLITATGQRVTLRCSPRSGDLSVYWYQQSLDQGLQFLIQYYNGEERAKGNILERFSAQQFPDLHSELNLSSLELGDSALYFCASSPRLGRGGGETQYFGPGTRLLVL.

This clonotype was found many times. This chain uses TRBV7-8 with TRBJ2-5; D gene ambiguous. The CDR3 is 12 residues long. Germline V gene data show CDR1 as SGHVS and CDR2 as FQNEAQ. Trimming removed 2 bases at V and 5 bases at J, with 6 bases between. This CDR3 is CASSLPVETQYF. In DNA form, the CDR3 reads TGTGCCAGCAGCTTACCCGTGGAGACCCAGTACTTC.

This sequence joins TRBV12-5 and TRBJ1-5; D uncertain. Looked up from germline, CDR1 is LGHNT and CDR2 is FRNRAP. This CDR3 region has 15 residues. Trimming shortened V by 5 bases and J by 0 bases, and 11 bases separated the two germline ends. DNA for the CDR3: TGTGCTAGTGGTCCCGGAAGTTATAGCAATCAGCCCCAGCATTTT. This gives the protein CASGPGSYSNQPQHF.